This T cell receptor (beta chain) originates from a study of blood T cell repertoires in COVID-19 (dated by TCRdb to about 2020). Broadly, across the study: The collaborator samples originated in the United States, Italy and Spain and spanned the acute and convalescent phases of COVID-19. Samples were obtained from the ongoing ImmuneRACE study (first 160 participants) and from about 1,300 subjects provided by 6 global collaborators. The dataset comprised deeply sampled blood TCRbeta repertoires from subjects exposed to, actively infected with, or recovered from COVID-19. Sample metadata almost always included a de-identified subject ID, COVID-19 status, age in years and sex. Where available, HLA class I and class II types were taken from metadata supplied by the sample provider and were not determined by assay-based typing. The material from the prospective study consisted of cDNA or gDNA derived from T cells, B-cell-depleted T cells, or PBMCs. A freely available public database, intended as a resource for researchers studying the immune response to SARS-CoV-2, is where the repertoires were released. Overall results and qualifications from the work: How much clinical and demographic metadata was included differed by source and by participant, and the metadata was provided uncurated.

Compared with germline, V lacks 2 bases and J lacks 1 base; bases without a gene match: 2. From the cysteine through the phenylalanine, the CDR3 covers 15 amino acids. Only CDR3 DNA remains: 45 bases, in frame from the first base. The germline V gene provides CDR1 KGHSH and CDR2 LQKENI. Whole blood was collected in K2EDTA tubes by collaborating institutions according to the institutions' own protocols. For TCRbeta analysis, collaborators shipped samples in one of three forms: frozen whole blood, isolated PBMCs, or DNA extracted from either of those sample types. Note on this clone: The antigen it binds to is not known. No base-level quality is on record; no much larger clone is a single base apart.

TCRbeta CDR3 regions were amplified from genomic DNA using the immunoSEQ Assay, a bias-controlled multiplex PCR. Processing in the source paper ran as follows. The number of nucleated cells in each sample was estimated by amplification of reference gene primers within the assay. To quantify the absolute abundance of each unique TCRbeta CDR3 rearrangement, sequence reads were collapsed and filtered. For each sample, productive Simpson clonality was calculated as the square root of Simpson's diversity index across productive rearrangements. TCRdb's version of the immuneACCESS table is confined to in-frame rearrangements and falls short of the full clone set. An unresolved V gene accounts for under half of the shortfall where checked; the remainder is of unknown origin. V and J calls and clone size are copied from that table; D and trimming were computed from the DNA. In all, the sample holds some 150,000 clones, and 84% of those were seen once. Approximately 45% of the sample is taken by the ten largest.

This TCR was recovered from a human donor in a cohort sampled during active COVID-19. Specimen: peripheral blood. The chain uses TRBV18 and TRBJ1-1; the junction holds 9 bases that match TRBD1. The nucleotide sequence is TGTGCCAGCTCACCAAGGGGACAGGGGAACACTGAAGCTTTCTTT. It translates to CASSPRGQGNTEAFF.